One sample yielded the 3 T cell receptor beta chains listed below, sequenced in a study of cytomegalovirus exposure and HLA in healthy donors. Only in-frame clones appear in the TCRdb table, and some are missing; sequencing was by immunoSEQ multiplex PCR. The sample has some 250,000 clones, less than 95% seen once. Sequencing was carried out using PBMCs. The receptors come from a woman between 25 and 40 years old in good health and CMV-seronegative.

The chain uses TRBV11-3 and TRBJ1-1; TRBD1 might be the D (5 bases). The CDR3 contains 13 residues. Germline V gene sequence: CDR1 SGHNT, CDR2 YENEEA. V shed 0 bases and J shed 5 bases, with 7 bases lying between them. Written as DNA, the CDR3 is TGTGCCAGCAGCTTAGATCGGGGGACTGAAGCTTTCTTT. It yields the protein CASSLDRGTEAFF.

The chain uses TRBV7-2 and TRBJ2-3; 14 positions match TRBD2. CDR1 is SGHTA, CDR2 FQGNSA, per germline. J was trimmed by 4 bases and V by 2 bases; bases with no gene match: 5. The CDR3 runs 17 residues. The CDR3 reads CASSLYGTSGSADTQYF. The DNA for the CDR3 is TGTGCCAGCAGCTTATATGGGACTAGCGGGAGCGCAGATACGCAGTATTTT.

The chain couples TRBV28 to TRBJ2-1; no clear D. The V gene lost 2 bases and the J gene lost 4 bases, with 12 bases spanning the gap. Germline V gene lookup returns CDR1 MDHEN and CDR2 SYDVKM. The CDR3 contains 15 residues. The CDR3 nucleotides read TGTGCCAGCAGTTTAGTGGTGGATCTTTACAATGAGCAGTTCTTC. The encoded protein is CASSLVVDLYNEQFF.